A selection of T cell receptor beta chains follows, all from one sample in a study of human T cells and chemical hapten exposure. TCRdb ran MiXCR on the RACE reads and lists one entry per CDR3 protein. The top ten hold roughly 2.2% of the sample, which has approximately 160,000 distinct CDR3 sequences, about a quarter seen once. The sample was whole blood, taken in connection with sensitization to the hapten diphenylcyclopropenone (DPC). Every receptor here comes from a woman under 30 with alopecia areata. Some clones in this sample may be carry-over from other donors' samples. The CDR3 runs from the conserved cysteine through the conserved F or W. A D gene is named only where the DNA matches it firmly. Rows may omit the clone size; those that give it use once, few, many or a size class.

cdr3_aa: CASSFTRESYGYTF
cdr3_nt: TGTGCCAGCAGCTTCACCAGGGAATCCTATGGCTACACCTTC
v_call: TRBV5-5
j_call: TRBJ1-2
d_call: -
clone_size: -

cdr3_aa: CASRTGYNEQFF
cdr3_nt: TGTGCCAGCAGAACAGGTTACAATGAGCAGTTCTTC
v_call: TRBV7-8
j_call: TRBJ2-1
d_call: -
clone_size: -

cdr3_aa: CASLDGGRAYTQYF
cdr3_nt: TGTGCCAGTCTAGATGGGGGGAGGGCATATACGCAGTATTTT
v_call: TRBV6-6
j_call: TRBJ2-3
d_call: TRBD2
clone_size: -

cdr3_aa: CASSLGYGEQYF
cdr3_nt: TGCGCCAGCAGCTTGGGGTACGGGGAGCAGTACTTC
v_call: TRBV5-1
j_call: TRBJ2-7
d_call: -
clone_size: -

cdr3_aa: CASSFREGGGVSDEQFF
cdr3_nt: TGTGCCAGCAGCTTCCGGGAAGGAGGGGGCGTTTCGGATGAGCAGTTCTTC
v_call: TRBV5-5
j_call: TRBJ2-1
d_call: -
clone_size: few

cdr3_aa: CASRRDRGNEKLFF
cdr3_nt: TGTGCCAGCAGAAGGGACAGGGGAAATGAAAAACTGTTTTTT
v_call: TRBV6-5
j_call: TRBJ1-4
d_call: TRBD1
clone_size: -

cdr3_aa: CASSPSRENEQFF
cdr3_nt: TGTGCCAGCTCACCCTCCCGGGAGAATGAGCAGTTCTTC
v_call: TRBV18
j_call: TRBJ2-1
d_call: -
clone_size: few

cdr3_aa: CASSQVGQNTEAFF
cdr3_nt: TGCGCCAGCAGCCAAGTGGGACAGAACACTGAAGCTTTCTTT
v_call: TRBV4-1
j_call: TRBJ1-1
d_call: -
clone_size: -

cdr3_aa: CSASGLAGGRVYEQYF
cdr3_nt: TGCAGTGCTAGTGGACTAGCAGGGGGGAGAGTATACGAGCAGTACTTC
v_call: TRBV20-1
j_call: TRBJ2-7
d_call: -
clone_size: few

cdr3_aa: CSVADRAYEQYF
cdr3_nt: TGCAGCGTCGCGGACAGGGCGTACGAGCAGTACTTC
v_call: TRBV29-1
j_call: TRBJ2-7
d_call: TRBD1
clone_size: few

cdr3_aa: CSARDSTNEKLFF
cdr3_nt: TGCAGCGCCCGGGACAGCACTAATGAAAAACTGTTTTTT
v_call: TRBV29-1
j_call: TRBJ1-4
d_call: TRBD1
clone_size: few

cdr3_aa: CASSLTGGATEAFF
cdr3_nt: TGTGCCAGCAGCTTAACAGGGGGAGCCACTGAAGCTTTCTTT
v_call: TRBV7-9
j_call: TRBJ1-1
d_call: TRBD1
clone_size: few

cdr3_aa: CASSQDGTARMYEQFF
cdr3_nt: TGTGCCAGCAGCCAGGACGGGACTGCCCGCATGTATGAGCAGTTCTTC
v_call: TRBV4-2
j_call: TRBJ2-1
d_call: -
clone_size: -

cdr3_aa: CASSWGGPNTEAFF
cdr3_nt: TGTGCCAGCAGCTGGGGGGGGCCGAACACTGAAGCTTTCTTT
v_call: TRBV14
j_call: TRBJ1-1
d_call: -
clone_size: -

cdr3_aa: CASTEGPTGAETQYF
cdr3_nt: TGCGCCAGCACCGAAGGACCAACAGGGGCCGAGACCCAGTACTTC
v_call: TRBV4-1
j_call: TRBJ2-5
d_call: TRBD1
clone_size: -

cdr3_aa: CASSLAGGGDSYNEQFF
cdr3_nt: TGCGCCAGCAGCTTGGCTGGCGGGGGGGATTCCTACAATGAGCAGTTCTTC
v_call: TRBV5-1
j_call: TRBJ2-1
d_call: TRBD2
clone_size: -

cdr3_aa: CASSYGRGIEAFF
cdr3_nt: TGTGCCAGCAGTTACGGCAGGGGAATTGAAGCTTTCTTT
v_call: TRBV6-2/TRBV6-3
j_call: TRBJ1-1
d_call: -
clone_size: few

cdr3_aa: CASRFSTDTQYF
cdr3_nt: TGTGCCAGTCGATTTAGCACGGATACGCAGTATTTT
v_call: TRBV18
j_call: TRBJ2-3
d_call: -
clone_size: few

cdr3_aa: CASSVNTGELFF
cdr3_nt: TGCGCCAGCAGCGTGAACACCGGGGAGCTGTTTTTT
v_call: TRBV5-1
j_call: TRBJ2-2
d_call: -
clone_size: few

cdr3_aa: CSARPSGGPNNEQFF
cdr3_nt: TGCAGTGCTAGGCCCAGCGGGGGGCCCAACAATGAGCAGTTCTTC
v_call: TRBV20-1
j_call: TRBJ2-1
d_call: TRBD2
clone_size: many

cdr3_aa: CASSLLTGTRGSGELFF
cdr3_nt: TGTGCCAGCAGCTTGTTAACCGGGACTAGGGGTAGCGGGGAGCTGTTTTTT
v_call: TRBV7-6
j_call: TRBJ2-2
d_call: TRBD2
clone_size: few

cdr3_aa: CASSLPSSNNEKLFF
cdr3_nt: TGTGCCAGCAGCTTACCCTCAAGCAATAATGAAAAACTGTTTTTT
v_call: TRBV7-8
j_call: TRBJ1-4
d_call: -
clone_size: -

cdr3_aa: CASSDQGPEQYF
cdr3_nt: TGTGCCAGCAGTGATCAGGGACCCGAGCAGTACTTC
v_call: TRBV6-2/TRBV6-3
j_call: TRBJ2-7
d_call: -
clone_size: few

cdr3_aa: CASNGGGANVLTF
cdr3_nt: TGTGCCAGCAATGGGGGCGGGGCCAACGTCCTGACTTTC
v_call: TRBV6-2/TRBV6-3
j_call: TRBJ2-6
d_call: -
clone_size: few

cdr3_aa: CASSLFGGYEQYF
cdr3_nt: TGCGCCAGCAGTCTATTCGGGGGTTACGAGCAGTACTTC
v_call: TRBV4-3
j_call: TRBJ2-7
d_call: -
clone_size: few

cdr3_aa: CASSEGQGETQYF
cdr3_nt: TGTGCCAGCAGCGAGGGACAGGGGGAGACCCAGTACTTC
v_call: TRBV5-4
j_call: TRBJ2-5
d_call: TRBD1
clone_size: few

cdr3_aa: CASRPEGQGRRNGELFF
cdr3_nt: TGTGCCAGCAGACCCGAGGGACAGGGGCGTCGTAACGGGGAGCTGTTTTTT
v_call: TRBV11-2
j_call: TRBJ2-2
d_call: TRBD1
clone_size: few

cdr3_aa: CASTPQRQGPSYGYTF
cdr3_nt: TGTGCCAGCACCCCTCAGCGACAGGGTCCTTCCTATGGCTACACCTTC
v_call: TRBV21-1
j_call: TRBJ1-2
d_call: -
clone_size: -

cdr3_aa: CASLARRGAGNTEAFF
cdr3_nt: TGTGCCAGCCTAGCACGACGGGGCGCCGGGAACACTGAAGCTTTCTTT
v_call: TRBV5-6
j_call: TRBJ1-1
d_call: -
clone_size: many

cdr3_aa: CASRRTIRSYNEQFF
cdr3_nt: TGTGCCAGCAGGAGGACTATCCGCTCCTACAATGAGCAGTTCTTC
v_call: TRBV6-2/TRBV6-3
j_call: TRBJ2-1
d_call: -
clone_size: -

cdr3_aa: CASSLQGGLYEQYF
cdr3_nt: TGTGCCAGCAGCCTTCAGGGGGGACTCTACGAGCAGTACTTC
v_call: TRBV7-3
j_call: TRBJ2-7
d_call: -
clone_size: few

cdr3_aa: CAISERGTEQFF
cdr3_nt: TGTGCCATCAGTGAACGTGGGACGGAGCAGTTCTTC
v_call: TRBV10-3
j_call: TRBJ2-1
d_call: -
clone_size: -

cdr3_aa: CASSLEGSRSYGYTF
cdr3_nt: TGCGCCAGCAGCTTGGAGGGAAGTAGGAGCTATGGCTACACCTTC
v_call: TRBV5-1
j_call: TRBJ1-2
d_call: -
clone_size: few

cdr3_aa: CASSQGPQNYGYTF
cdr3_nt: TGTGCCAGCAGCCAGGGGCCACAGAACTATGGCTACACCTTC
v_call: TRBV3-1
j_call: TRBJ1-2
d_call: -
clone_size: few

cdr3_aa: CSVEGRTEAFF
cdr3_nt: TGCAGCGTTGAAGGGAGGACTGAAGCTTTCTTT
v_call: TRBV29-1
j_call: TRBJ1-1
d_call: -
clone_size: -

cdr3_aa: CSAPGHYSYEQYF
cdr3_nt: TGCAGTGCTCCGGGACACTACTCCTACGAGCAGTACTTC
v_call: TRBV20-1
j_call: TRBJ2-7
d_call: -
clone_size: -